One and the same sample provided the 15 T cell receptor beta chains below, sequenced in a study of blood T cell repertoires in COVID-19 (dated by TCRdb to 2018 to 2021). Libraries came from the immunoSEQ multiplex PCR assay. This immuneACCESS table, as held by TCRdb, lists in-frame sequences with V and J called but not all clones. Of the missing ones, under half trace to an unresolved V gene in checked studies; the others have no known cause. Counted in this sample were more than 350,000 clones; 80% to 90% of them appeared once. 1% of the sample is taken by the ten largest. Material: PBMCs or T cells enriched from blood (not recorded which). The receptor source for this set is a man between 18 and 29 years old who had recovered from COVID-19.

J is TRBJ1-5 and V is TRBV9, with D possibly TRBD1 on 5 matching bases. The CDR3 has 14 amino acids. Germline V CDR1 and CDR2: SGDLS, YYNGEE. The V and J ends lost 3 bases and 8 bases respectively, with 15 bases between them. CDR3 DNA: TGTGCCAGCAGCGCCACAGGTAGTGAAAAGCCCCAGCATTTT. Amino acid sequence: CASSATGSEKPQHF.

The V call is TRBV6-5, the J call TRBJ2-7, with D maybe TRBD1 (5 bases). Germline-derived CDR1 and CDR2 are MNHEY and SVGAGI. V was clipped by 6 bases and J by 6 bases, with 21 bases between them. This CDR3 spans 15 amino acids. CDR3: CASRPQGAIVGEQYF. In DNA, the CDR3 is TGTGCCAGCAGGCCTCAGGGCGCAATCGTGGGCGAGCAGTACTTC.

The genes are TRBV28 and TRBJ1-1; possible D gene TRBD1, 5 bases. This CDR3 has 20 amino acids. Germline V lookup: CDR1 MDHEN, CDR2 SYDVKM. V dropped 2 bases and J dropped 0 bases, with 25 bases sitting between them. The CDR3 nucleotides are TGTGCCAGCAGTTTAACGGACTACCCGCACCTGGGGCAGTTGAACACTGAAGCTTTCTTT. It encodes CASSLTDYPHLGQLNTEAFF.

This sequence joins TRBV28 and TRBJ2-1; D call uncertain. Trimming shortened V by 5 bases and J by 0 bases, and 11 bases separated the two germline ends. CDR1 and CDR2 (germline): MDHEN, SYDVKM. The CDR3 covers 15 residues. As DNA, the CDR3 is TGTGCCAGCAGTACCAAGCACGCCTCCTACAATGAGCAGTTCTTC. It encodes CASSTKHASYNEQFF.

This chain uses TRBV18 with TRBJ1-1; no clear D gene. This CDR3 spans 14 amino acids. The V and J ends lost 3 bases and 0 bases respectively, with 8 bases between them. Germline values: CDR1 KGHSH, CDR2 LQKENI. CDR3 protein: CASSPTDLNTEAFF. As DNA, the CDR3 is TGTGCCAGCTCACCCACAGATTTGAACACTGAAGCTTTCTTT.

The genes are TRBV4-3 and TRBJ1-6; TRBD1 aligns across 9 bases. CDR1 is LGHNA and CDR2 is YSLEER in the germline V gene. This CDR3 has 18 amino acids. V shed 4 bases, J shed 0 bases, and the junction held 7 bases outside the gene matches. In DNA form, the CDR3 reads TGCGCCAGCAGCCTGGGGACAGGGATAAGCTCCTATAATTCACCCCTCCACTTT. As protein: CASSLGTGISSYNSPLHF.

The chain uses TRBV7-3 and TRBJ2-2; tentative D call: TRBD1 (6 bases). Germline V gives CDR1 SGHTA, CDR2 FQGTGA. This CDR3 has 15 residues. V gave up 4 bases and J gave up 2 bases, with 11 bases separating them. CDR3 DNA: TGTGCCAGCAGCTCACAGGGACCTAACACCGGGGAGCTGTTTTTT. Amino acids: CASSSQGPNTGELFF.

The chain couples TRBV5-5 to TRBJ2-3; the match to TRBD2 covers 15 bases. The J segment lost 5 bases and the V segment lost 6 bases, leaving 1 base of the junction unmatched. Germline V gene sequence: CDR1 SGHKS, CDR2 YYEKEE (reference sequence). CDR3 length: 14 amino acids. CDR3 nucleotide sequence: TGTGCCAGCATGGGACTAGCGGGAGGAGATACGCAGTATTTT. Translation: CASMGLAGGDTQYF.

The chain couples TRBV7-8 to TRBJ2-7, with unresolved D. The germline V and J ends were trimmed by 5 bases and 0 bases, with 17 bases remaining between them. The CDR3 has 16 residues. Germline V lookup: CDR1 SGHVS, CDR2 FQNEAQ. This chain's CDR3 is CASSSSLWALSYEQYF. The DNA for the CDR3 is TGTGCCAGCAGCAGTAGTTTGTGGGCCCTCTCCTACGAGCAGTACTTC.

Only one count was recorded for this clone. The J gene is TRBJ2-2, the V gene TRBV23-1; 7 positions match TRBD2. TRBV23-1 is marked as an open reading frame, function uncertain. The CDR3 runs 16 residues. Unmatched junction bases numbered 16, after V lost 11 bases and J lost 4 bases. CDR3 sequence (DNA): TGCGCCGAATCCAGACTAGCAAGGGAAGGCACCGGGGAGCTGTTTTTT. Its protein product is CAESRLAREGTGELFF.

The table lists this clone with a count of one. This chain joins TRBV6-5 and TRBJ1-1, with D hard to call. The V and J ends lost 2 bases and 0 bases respectively, with 4 bases between them. Germline CDR1 and CDR2: MNHEY and SVGAGI. The CDR3 is 13 amino acids. This CDR3 is CASSYTLNTEAFF. The CDR3 DNA reads as TGTGCCAGCAGTTACACACTGAACACTGAAGCTTTCTTT.

The chain is built from TRBV23-1 and TRBJ2-3; no firm D call. TRBV23-1 is identified as an open reading frame with a role that is uncertain. This CDR3 contains 16 residues. The V and J ends lost 8 bases and 3 bases respectively, with 21 bases between them. The CDR3 region is CASLIDPTFLTDTQYF. CDR3 DNA sequence: TGCGCCAGCCTTATTGATCCTACTTTCCTTACAGATACGCAGTATTTT.

Only one count was recorded for this clone. This sequence joins TRBV30 and TRBJ2-3; a weak D match, TRBD2 (5 bases). This CDR3 spans 17 amino acids. V was shortened by 0 bases and J by 3 bases, with 19 bases between the two germline ends. Looked up from germline, CDR1 is GTSNPN and CDR2 is SVGIG (reference sequence). This CDR3 is CAWSVPGAERATDTQYF. DNA for the CDR3: TGTGCCTGGAGTGTTCCTGGAGCGGAGAGGGCTACAGATACGCAGTATTTT.

This chain links TRBV7-8 with TRBJ2-7; 10 bases line up with TRBD1. This CDR3 spans 18 amino acids. V shed 1 base and J 1 base; nucleotides not matched to a gene: 10. Looked up from germline, CDR1 is SGHVS and CDR2 is FQNEAQ. The CDR3 region has the DNA TGTGCCAGCAGCTTAGGGTGGACCGGACAGGGGGATTCCTACGAGCAGTACTTC. Translation gives CASSLGWTGQGDSYEQYF.

The rearrangement links TRBV29-1 to TRBJ1-4, with 10 bases lining up with TRBD1. This CDR3 comprises 14 residues. The V and J ends lost 7 bases and 4 bases, in that order; junction bases with no gene match: 6. Germline CDR1 is SQVTM and CDR2 is ANQGSEA. The CDR3 loop is CSAEGTGVNEKLFF. CDR3 bases: TGCAGCGCAGAAGGGACAGGGGTTAATGAAAAACTGTTTTTT.